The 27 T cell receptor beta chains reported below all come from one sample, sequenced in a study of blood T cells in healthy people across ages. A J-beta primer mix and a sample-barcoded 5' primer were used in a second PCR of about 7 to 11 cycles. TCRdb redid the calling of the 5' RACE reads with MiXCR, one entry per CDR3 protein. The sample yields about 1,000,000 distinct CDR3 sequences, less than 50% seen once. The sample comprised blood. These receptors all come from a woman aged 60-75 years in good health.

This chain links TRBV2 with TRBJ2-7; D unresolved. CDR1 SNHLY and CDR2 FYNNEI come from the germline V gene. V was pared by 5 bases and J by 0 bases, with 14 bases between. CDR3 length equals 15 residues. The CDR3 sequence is CASSNTLRNSYEQYF. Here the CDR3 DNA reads TGTGCCAGCAGTAACACCCTCAGGAACTCCTACGAGCAGTACTTC.

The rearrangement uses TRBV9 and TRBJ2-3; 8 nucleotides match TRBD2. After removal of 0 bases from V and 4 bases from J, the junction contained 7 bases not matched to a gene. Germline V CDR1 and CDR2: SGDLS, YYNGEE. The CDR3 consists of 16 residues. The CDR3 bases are TGTGCCAGCAGCGTAGGAGGTAGCGGGAACCCAGATACGCAGTATTTT. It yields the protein CASSVGGSGNPDTQYF.

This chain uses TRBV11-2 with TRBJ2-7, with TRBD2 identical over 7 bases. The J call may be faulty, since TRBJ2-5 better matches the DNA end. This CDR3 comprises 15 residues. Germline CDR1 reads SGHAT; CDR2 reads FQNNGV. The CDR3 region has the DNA TGTGCCAGCAGCCCAAGCGGGACGGACCCATTGACCCAGTACTTC. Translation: CASSPSGTDPLTQYF.

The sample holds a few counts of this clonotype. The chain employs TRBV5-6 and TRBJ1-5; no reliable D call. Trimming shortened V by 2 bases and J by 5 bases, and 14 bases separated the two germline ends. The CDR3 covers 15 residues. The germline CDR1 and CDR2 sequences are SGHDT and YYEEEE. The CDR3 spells CASSFRGLFDQPQHF. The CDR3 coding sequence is TGTGCCAGCAGCTTTCGAGGGCTATTTGATCAGCCCCAGCATTTT.

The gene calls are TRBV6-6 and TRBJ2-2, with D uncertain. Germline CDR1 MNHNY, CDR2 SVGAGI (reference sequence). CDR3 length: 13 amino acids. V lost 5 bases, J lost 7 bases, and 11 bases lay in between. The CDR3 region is CASSTPPHGELFF. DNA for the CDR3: TGTGCCAGCAGTACCCCTCCCCACGGGGAGCTGTTTTTT.

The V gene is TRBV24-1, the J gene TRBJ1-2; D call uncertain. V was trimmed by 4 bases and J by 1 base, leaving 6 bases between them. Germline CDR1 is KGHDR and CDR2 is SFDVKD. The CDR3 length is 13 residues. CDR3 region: CATSELGNYGYTF. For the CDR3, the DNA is TGTGCCACCAGTGAGTTGGGTAACTATGGCTACACCTTC.

This CDR3 reads CASSANRGGNSPLHF. DNA for the CDR3: TGTGCCAGCAGTGCCAACAGGGGGGGGAATTCACCCCTCCACTTT. The chain links TRBV12-3 or TRBV12-4 to TRBJ1-6, with TRBD1 identical over 8 bases. The CDR3 runs to 15 residues. The junction had 7 bases not matched to a gene; V was cut back by 5 bases and J by 7 bases.

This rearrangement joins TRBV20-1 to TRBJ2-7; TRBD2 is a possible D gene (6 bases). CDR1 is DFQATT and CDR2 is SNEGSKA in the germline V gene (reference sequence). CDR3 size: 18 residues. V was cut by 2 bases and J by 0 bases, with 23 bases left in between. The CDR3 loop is CSARTLPGGTAYSYEQYF. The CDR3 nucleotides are TGCAGTGCTAGAACGCTTCCAGGAGGGACGGCATACTCCTACGAGCAGTACTTC.

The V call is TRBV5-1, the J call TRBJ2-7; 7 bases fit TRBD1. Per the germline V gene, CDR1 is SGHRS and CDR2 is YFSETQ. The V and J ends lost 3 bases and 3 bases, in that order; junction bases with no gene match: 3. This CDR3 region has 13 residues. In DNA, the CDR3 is TGCGCCAGCAGCTGGGGACAGTACTACGAGCAGTACTTC. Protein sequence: CASSWGQYYEQYF.

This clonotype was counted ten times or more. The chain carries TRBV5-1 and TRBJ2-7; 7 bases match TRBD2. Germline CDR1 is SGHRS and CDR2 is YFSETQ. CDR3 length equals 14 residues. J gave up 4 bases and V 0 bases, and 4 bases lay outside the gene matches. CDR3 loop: CASSLDQGGYEQYF. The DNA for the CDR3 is TGCGCCAGCAGCTTGGACCAGGGAGGGTACGAGCAGTACTTC. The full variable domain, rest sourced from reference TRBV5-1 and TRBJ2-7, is KAGVTQTPRYLIKTRGQQVTLSCSPISGHRSVSWYQQTPGQGLQFLFEYFSETQRNKGNFPGRFSGRQFSNSRSEMNVSTLELGDSALYLCASSLDQGGYEQYFGPGTRLTVT.

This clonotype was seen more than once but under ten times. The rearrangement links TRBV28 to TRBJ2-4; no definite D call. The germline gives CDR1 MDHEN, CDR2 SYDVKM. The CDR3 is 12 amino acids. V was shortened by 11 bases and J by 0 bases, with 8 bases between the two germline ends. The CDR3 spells CASEEAKNIQYF. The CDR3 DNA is TGTGCCTCCGAGGAAGCCAAAAACATTCAGTACTTC.

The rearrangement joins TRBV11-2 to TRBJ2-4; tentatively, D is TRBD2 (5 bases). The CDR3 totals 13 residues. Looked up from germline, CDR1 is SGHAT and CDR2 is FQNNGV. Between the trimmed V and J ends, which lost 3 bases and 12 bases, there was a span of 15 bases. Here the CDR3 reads CASSFLPGYTQYF. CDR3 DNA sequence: TGTGCCAGCAGCTTCCTCCCGGGATACACTCAGTACTTC.

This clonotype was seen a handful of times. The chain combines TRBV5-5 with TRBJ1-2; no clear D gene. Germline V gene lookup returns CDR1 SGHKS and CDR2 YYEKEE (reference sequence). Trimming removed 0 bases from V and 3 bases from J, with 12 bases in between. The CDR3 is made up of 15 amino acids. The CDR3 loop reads CASSLERRTDYGYTF. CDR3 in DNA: TGTGCCAGCAGCTTGGAGAGACGGACCGACTATGGCTACACCTTC.

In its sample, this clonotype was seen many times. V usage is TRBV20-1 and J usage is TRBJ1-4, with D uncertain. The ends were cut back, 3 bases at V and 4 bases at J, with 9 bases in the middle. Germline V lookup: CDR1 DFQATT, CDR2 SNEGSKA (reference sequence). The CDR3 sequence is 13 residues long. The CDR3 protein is CSASGAINEKLFF. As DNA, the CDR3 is TGCAGTGCTAGTGGTGCCATTAATGAAAAACTGTTTTTT.

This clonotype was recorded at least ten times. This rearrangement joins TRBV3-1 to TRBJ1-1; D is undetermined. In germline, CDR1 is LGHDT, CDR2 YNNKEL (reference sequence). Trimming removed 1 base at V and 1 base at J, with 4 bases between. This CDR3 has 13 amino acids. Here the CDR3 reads CASSQGQNTEAFF. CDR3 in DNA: TGTGCCAGCAGCCAAGGTCAGAACACTGAAGCTTTCTTT. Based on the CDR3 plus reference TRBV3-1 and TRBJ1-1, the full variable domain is DTAVSQTPKYLVTQMGNDKSIKCEQNLGHDTMYWYKQDSKKFLKIMFSYNNKELIINETVPNRFSPKSPDKAHLNLHINSLELGDSAVYFCASSQGQNTEAFFGQGTRLTVV.

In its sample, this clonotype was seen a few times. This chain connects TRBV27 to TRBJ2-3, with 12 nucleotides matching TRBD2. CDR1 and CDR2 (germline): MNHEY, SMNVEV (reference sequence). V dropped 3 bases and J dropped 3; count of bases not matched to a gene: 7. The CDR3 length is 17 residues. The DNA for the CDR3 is TGTGCCAGCAGTTTCCGTTTGACTAGCGGGAGAACAGATACGCAGTATTTT. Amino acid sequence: CASSFRLTSGRTDTQYF.

The CDR3 here is CASSLVAGHSGANVLTF. DNA of the CDR3: TGTGCCAGCAGCTTAGTGGCAGGTCACTCTGGGGCCAACGTCCTGACTTTC. The chain employs TRBV7-3 and TRBJ2-6; D unclear. This CDR3 region has 17 residues. Per the germline V gene, CDR1 is SGHTA and CDR2 is FQGTGA. The V end was cut by 2 bases, the J end by 0 bases, with 11 bases between.

This CDR3 reads CASSLPQGVQETQYF. CDR3 sequence (DNA): TGCGCCAGCAGCTTACCACAGGGGGTACAAGAGACCCAGTACTTC. The J gene is TRBJ2-5, the V gene TRBV5-1; 8 positions match TRBD1. After removal of 2 bases from V and 2 bases from J, the junction contained 5 bases not matched to a gene. The V gene's germline CDR1 is SGHRS and CDR2 YFSETQ. The CDR3 has 15 amino acids.

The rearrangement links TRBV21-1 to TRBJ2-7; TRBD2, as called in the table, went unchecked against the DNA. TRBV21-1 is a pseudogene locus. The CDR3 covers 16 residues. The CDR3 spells CASSKSRTSSSYEQYF. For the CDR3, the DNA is TGTGCCAGCAGCAAAAGTCGGACTTCGAGCTCCTACGAGCAGTACTTC.

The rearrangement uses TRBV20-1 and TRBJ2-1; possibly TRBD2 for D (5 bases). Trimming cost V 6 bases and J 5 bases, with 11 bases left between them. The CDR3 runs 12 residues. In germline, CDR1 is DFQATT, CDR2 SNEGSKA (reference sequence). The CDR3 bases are TGCAGTGCCAGGAGCGGTGACAATGAGCAGTTCTTC. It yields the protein CSARSGDNEQFF.

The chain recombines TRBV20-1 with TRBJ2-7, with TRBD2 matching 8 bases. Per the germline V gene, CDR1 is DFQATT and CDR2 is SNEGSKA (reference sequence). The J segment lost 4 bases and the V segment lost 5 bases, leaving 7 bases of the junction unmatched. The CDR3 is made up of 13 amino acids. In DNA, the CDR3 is TGCAGTGCTTATAGCGGGATTAAGTACGAGCAGTACTTC. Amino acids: CSAYSGIKYEQYF.

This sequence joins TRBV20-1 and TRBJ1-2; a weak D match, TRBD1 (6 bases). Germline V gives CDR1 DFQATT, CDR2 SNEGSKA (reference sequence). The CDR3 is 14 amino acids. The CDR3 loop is CRRKTGTTSYGYTF. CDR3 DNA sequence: TGCAGACGCAAGACCGGGACAACTTCTTATGGCTACACCTTC.

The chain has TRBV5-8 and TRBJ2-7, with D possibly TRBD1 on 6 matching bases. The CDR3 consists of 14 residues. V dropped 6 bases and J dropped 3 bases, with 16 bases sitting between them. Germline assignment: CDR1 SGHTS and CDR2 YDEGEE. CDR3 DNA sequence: TGTGCCAGCAAGCGACAGGACAGCTACTACGAGCAGTACTTC. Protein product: CASKRQDSYYEQYF.

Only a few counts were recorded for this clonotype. The DNA for the CDR3 is TGTGCCAGCAGCTCTTGGCAATTGAGCTCCTACAATGAGCAGTTCTTC. Amino acid sequence: CASSSWQLSSYNEQFF. The chain uses TRBV7-9 and TRBJ2-1; no firm D call. The CDR3 has 16 amino acids. V was cut by 4 bases and J by 0 bases, with 13 bases left in between. Germline V gene sequence: CDR1 SEHNR, CDR2 FQNEAQ (reference sequence).

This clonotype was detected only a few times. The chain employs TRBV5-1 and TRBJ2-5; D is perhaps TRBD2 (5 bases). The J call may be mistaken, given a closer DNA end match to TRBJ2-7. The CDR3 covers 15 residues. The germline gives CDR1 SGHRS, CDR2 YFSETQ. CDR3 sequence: CASSPGGSNSYEQYF. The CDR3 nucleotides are TGCGCCAGCAGCCCCGGAGGTTCTAATTCCTACGAGCAGTACTTC.

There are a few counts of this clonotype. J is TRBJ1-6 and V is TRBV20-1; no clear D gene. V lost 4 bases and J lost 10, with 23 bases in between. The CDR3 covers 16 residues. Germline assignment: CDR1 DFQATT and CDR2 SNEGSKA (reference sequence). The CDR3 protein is CSATPPGVGAISPLHF. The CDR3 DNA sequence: TGCAGTGCTACCCCCCCGGGCGTCGGAGCCATCTCACCCCTCCACTTT.

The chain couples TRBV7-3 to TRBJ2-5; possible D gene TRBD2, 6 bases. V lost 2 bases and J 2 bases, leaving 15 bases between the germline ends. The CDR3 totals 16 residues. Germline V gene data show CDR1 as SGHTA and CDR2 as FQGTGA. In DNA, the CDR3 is TGTGCCAGCAGCTTAGCCGGAGGGCGGATACAAGAGACCCAGTACTTC. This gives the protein CASSLAGGRIQETQYF.